The 2 T cell receptor beta chains below all came from one sample that was sequenced in a study of spatial heterogeneity in lung cancer. The time point: sample taken at primary tumor resection. Whole RNA from tumor, nontumor lung or frozen PBMC was sequenced unsorted. TCRdb re-called the 5' RACE reads with MiXCR, one entry per CDR3 protein. The data contain tens of thousands of distinct CDR3 sequences, 10% to 15% of them seen just once; the ten biggest clones take up 4.6%. The material sequenced was PBMCs, taken at surgery. These receptors came from a male donor with early-stage non-small cell lung cancer.

The chain is built from TRBV30 and TRBJ2-3, with D possibly being TRBD1 or TRBD2 (5 bases each). The CDR3 has 15 residues. Per the germline V gene, CDR1 is GTSNPN and CDR2 is SVGIG (reference sequence). V was pared by 0 bases and J by 4 bases, with 14 bases between. Here the CDR3 reads CAWSVGPAGPDTQYF. DNA of the CDR3: TGTGCCTGGAGTGTGGGACCGGCGGGCCCAGATACGCAGTATTTT.

Only a few counts were recorded for this clonotype. V and J are TRBV6-1 and TRBJ2-3; D not certain. The V end lost 1 base, the J end lost 1 base, and 6 bases lay between the germline ends. Germline V gives CDR1 MNHNS, CDR2 SASEGT. The CDR3 is 14 residues long. CDR3 loop: CASSEVWGTDTQYF. The CDR3 nucleotides are TGTGCCAGCAGTGAAGTTTGGGGCACAGATACGCAGTATTTT.